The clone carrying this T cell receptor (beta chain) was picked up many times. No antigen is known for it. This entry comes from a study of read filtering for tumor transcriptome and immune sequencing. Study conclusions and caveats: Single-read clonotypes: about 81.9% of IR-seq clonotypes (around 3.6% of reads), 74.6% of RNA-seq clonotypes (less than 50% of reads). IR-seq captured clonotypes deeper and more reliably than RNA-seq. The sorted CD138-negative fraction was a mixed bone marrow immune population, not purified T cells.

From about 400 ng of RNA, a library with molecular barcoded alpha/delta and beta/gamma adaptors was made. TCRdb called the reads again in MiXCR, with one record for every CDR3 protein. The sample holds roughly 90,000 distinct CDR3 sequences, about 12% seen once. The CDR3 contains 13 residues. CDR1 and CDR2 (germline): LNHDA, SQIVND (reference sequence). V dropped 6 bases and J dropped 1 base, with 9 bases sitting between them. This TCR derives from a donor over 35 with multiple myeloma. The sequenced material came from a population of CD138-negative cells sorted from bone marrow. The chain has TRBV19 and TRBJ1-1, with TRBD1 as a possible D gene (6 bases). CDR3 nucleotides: TGTGCCAGTAGGGGACACCAGAACACTGAAGCTTTCTTT. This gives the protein CASRGHQNTEAFF.